What follows are 19 T cell receptor beta chains derived from one specimen sequenced in a study of cytomegalovirus exposure and HLA in healthy donors. Researchers ran the PCR with 60 Vbeta and 13 Jbeta primers. Assay: immunoSEQ multiplex PCR; the TCRdb copy retains only in-frame clones and omits some. The repertoire has about 140,000 clones, approximately 80% of them found once; the top ten carry around 2%. The sample taken for sequencing was PBMCs. These TCRs come from a man aged 25 to 40 in good health and CMV-seronegative.

The chain couples TRBV19 to TRBJ1-5, with D maybe TRBD1 (6 bases). V shed 5 bases and J shed 4 bases, with 9 bases lying between them. The germline gives CDR1 LNHDA, CDR2 SQIVND (reference sequence). The CDR3 consists of 13 residues. The CDR3 region is CASSSGQNQPQHF. Written as DNA, the CDR3 is TGTGCCAGTAGTTCCGGACAGAATCAGCCCCAGCATTTT.

This clone was observed once. The chain recombines TRBV7-8 with TRBJ2-1; 8 bases line up with TRBD2. CDR3 length: 19 amino acids. V lost 7 bases and J lost 1; bases outside the gene matches: 18. The germline gives CDR1 SGHVS, CDR2 FQNEAQ. CDR3 bases: TGTGCCAGCAACTCCCGGGGGGGCGGGGGAGTGGTGTCCTACAATGAGCAGTTCTTC. It specifies CASNSRGGGGVVSYNEQFF.

The chain recombines TRBV6-5 with TRBJ2-2, with unresolved D. Germline CDR1 MNHEY, CDR2 SVGAGI. This CDR3 is 15 amino acids long. With 0 bases removed from V and 4 bases from J, the gap between germline ends came to 9 bases. CDR3 residues: CASSYSPGTTGELFF. The CDR3 bases are TGTGCCAGCAGTTACTCCCCAGGTACCACCGGGGAGCTGTTTTTT.

This chain connects TRBV5-4 to TRBJ2-4; 7 bases match TRBD1. The germline V gene has CDR1 SGHNT and CDR2 YYREEE (reference sequence). Germline trimming cut 2 bases from V and 7 bases from J; bases unmatched to any gene: 6. The length of the CDR3 is 14 residues. The CDR3 nucleotides read TGTGCCAGCAGCTTATTAGGGGGCAGGAACATTCAGTACTTC. Translating gives CASSLLGGRNIQYF.

This chain connects TRBV2 to TRBJ2-7; TRBD1 matches 7 bases. Germline CDR1 reads SNHLY; CDR2 reads FYNNEI. This CDR3 comprises 14 residues. V shed 7 bases and J 3 bases; nucleotides not matched to a gene: 9. The CDR3: CASTLDRVGYEQYF. The CDR3 bases are TGTGCCAGCACCCTCGACAGGGTGGGCTACGAGCAGTACTTC.

About this clone: Other DNA sequences within the sample encode an identical CDR3. V is TRBV10-3 and J is TRBJ2-1; 9 bases fit TRBD1. Germline CDR1 reads ENHRY; CDR2 reads SYGVKD. The CDR3 runs to 13 residues. V lost 4 bases to trimming and J lost 14 bases; unmatched junction nucleotides: 9. The chain's CDR3 is CAISGTGEQGKFF. Written as DNA, the CDR3 is TGTGCCATCAGTGGGACAGGGGAGCAGGGAAAGTTCTTC.

This chain joins TRBV7-3 and TRBJ2-3; the match to TRBD2 covers 11 bases. Germline values: CDR1 SGHTA, CDR2 FQGTGA. Trimming took 1 base from V and 4 from J; bases not matched to a gene: 16. CDR3 length equals 20 residues. In DNA, the CDR3 is TGTGCCAGCAGCTTAAGGGGGCTAGCGGGAGGCCTATCGGGTCCAGATACGCAGTATTTT. Its protein is CASSLRGLAGGLSGPDTQYF. The whole variable domain, filled in from reference TRBV7-3 and TRBJ2-3, reads GAGVSQTPSNKVTEKGKYVELRCDPISGHTALYWYRQSLGQGPEFLIYFQGTGAADDSGLPNDRFFAVRPEGSVSTLKIQRTERGDSAVYLCASSLRGLAGGLSGPDTQYFGPGTRLTVL.

This chain connects TRBV29-1 to TRBJ2-7, with D possibly TRBD2 on 7 matching bases. The length of the CDR3 is 14 residues. The ends were cut back, 6 bases at V and 4 bases at J, with 19 bases in the middle. Per germline, CDR1 SQVTM and CDR2 ANQGSEA. The DNA of the CDR3 is TGCAGCGTCACACGGGGGGCCCTTCCTTACGAGCAGTACTTC. Its translation: CSVTRGALPYEQYF.

The chain combines TRBV18 with TRBJ2-1; TRBD2 matches at 13 bases. Germline CDR1 reads KGHSH; CDR2 reads LQKENI. J gave up 6 bases and V 3 bases, and 2 bases lay outside the gene matches. The CDR3 length is 15 residues. The CDR3 DNA sequence: TGTGCCAGCTCACCTGGACTAGCGGGAGTCAATGAGCAGTTCTTC. Its translation: CASSPGLAGVNEQFF. The full variable domain, its missing parts supplied by reference TRBV18 and TRBJ2-1, is NAGVMQNPRHLVRRRGQEARLRCSPMKGHSHVYWYRQLPEEGLKFMVYLQKENIIDESGMPKERFSAEFPKEGPSILRIQQVVRGDSAAYFCASSPGLAGVNEQFFGPGTRLTVL.

V gene TRBV18 combines with J gene TRBJ2-1; no reliable D call. Trimming took off 3 bases at V and 0 bases at J, with 12 bases between the two ends. The germline CDR1 and CDR2 sequences are KGHSH and LQKENI. CDR3 length equals 16 residues. In DNA form, the CDR3 reads TGTGCCAGCTCACCCCTCCAGGATGGCTCCTACAATGAGCAGTTCTTC. It encodes CASSPLQDGSYNEQFF.

V usage is TRBV7-8 and J usage is TRBJ2-2; TRBD2 aligns across 10 bases. Trimming took 4 bases from V and 3 from J; bases not matched to a gene: 5. The CDR3 is 16 amino acids. Per the germline V gene, CDR1 is SGHVS and CDR2 is FQNEAQ. The CDR3 region is CASSSLAGDDTGELFF. Written as DNA, the CDR3 is TGTGCCAGCAGCTCCCTAGCGGGAGACGACACCGGGGAGCTGTTTTTT.

The gene calls are TRBV30 and TRBJ2-1; TRBD2 agrees at 8 bases. Germline V gives CDR1 GTSNPN, CDR2 SVGIG (reference sequence). The CDR3 spans 16 residues. V lost 2 bases, J lost 0 bases, and 6 bases stayed unmatched. Here the CDR3 reads CAWSRAGDRSYNEQFF. The CDR3 nucleotides read TGTGCCTGGAGTCGAGCGGGGGATCGCTCCTACAATGAGCAGTTCTTC.

The chain uses TRBV28 and TRBJ2-7, with 13 bases fitting TRBD2. The CDR3 length is 14 residues. Per germline, CDR1 MDHEN and CDR2 SYDVKM. V gave up 5 bases and J gave up 7 bases; unmatched junction bases: 5. The CDR3: CASSRLAGGPEQYF. CDR3 bases: TGTGCCAGCAGTAGACTAGCGGGAGGCCCAGAGCAGTACTTC.

This clone has just one count. The chain joins TRBV1 to TRBJ2-3; the table's D call, TRBD1, was not checked against the DNA. TRBV1 is a known pseudogene. The length of the CDR3 is 14 residues. CDR3 coding DNA: TGCACCAGCAATCCAGGGACAAGCACAGATACGCAGTATTTT. Protein product: CTSNPGTSTDTQYF.

There are a few counts of this clone. This chain links TRBV6-5 with TRBJ2-3; 10 nucleotides match TRBD1. Germline CDR1 reads MNHEY; CDR2 reads SVGAGI. The CDR3 has 16 amino acids. V was clipped by 0 bases and J by 4 bases; unmatched bases: 4. The CDR3 nucleotides are TGTGCCAGCAGTTACTCGTGGACAGGGGGGCCAGATACGCAGTATTTT. Residues: CASSYSWTGGPDTQYF.

Notes on this clone: The junction and the germline gene differ at one end; a read error may be behind it. The chain recombines TRBV7-7 with TRBJ2-5, with 8 bases fitting TRBD1. Germline values: CDR1 SSHAT, CDR2 FNYEAQ (reference sequence). The CDR3 sequence is 16 residues long. In DNA, the CDR3 is TGTGCTAGCAGCTTAAATACAGGGGGACCACAAGAGACCCAGTACTTC. The encoded protein is CASSLNTGGPQETQYF.

The J gene is TRBJ1-4, the V gene TRBV29-1; D unclear. With 7 bases removed from V and 0 bases from J, the gap between germline ends came to 9 bases. The CDR3 is made up of 13 amino acids. Germline V lookup: CDR1 SQVTM, CDR2 ANQGSEA. The CDR3 DNA is TGCAGCGCTTCGGGTGCAACTAATGAAAAACTGTTTTTT. It is translated as CSASGATNEKLFF.

This chain joins TRBV9 and TRBJ2-7; 11 bases line up with TRBD1. Trimming took 3 bases from V and 6 from J; bases not matched to a gene: 2. Germline CDR1 SGDLS, CDR2 YYNGEE. CDR3 size: 13 residues. Here the CDR3 reads CASSAGQGGEQYF. The CDR3 DNA follows: TGTGCCAGCAGCGCGGGACAGGGGGGCGAGCAGTACTTC. The full variable domain, completed using reference TRBV9 and TRBJ2-7, is DSGVTQTPKHLITATGQRVTLRCSPRSGDLSVYWYQQSLDQGLQFLIQYYNGEERAKGNILERFSAQQFPDLHSELNLSSLELGDSALYFCASSAGQGGEQYFGPGTRLTVT.

This clone is a singleton in its sample. The rearrangement links TRBV29-1 to TRBJ2-3; possibly TRBD1 for D (5 bases). The CDR3 sequence is 12 residues long. Germline CDR1 reads SQVTM; CDR2 reads ANQGSEA. Trimming removed 5 bases at V and 3 bases at J, with 9 bases between. The CDR3 DNA reads as TGCAGCGTTAAGGGGCAGACAGATACGCAGTATTTT. This translates into CSVKGQTDTQYF.